This entry lists 23 T cell receptor beta chains sequenced from one sample in a study of blood T cell repertoires in COVID-19. TCRdb keeps only in-frame clones here, not all; method: immunoSEQ multiplex PCR. The sample holds about 160,000 clones, 70% to 90% seen once. The source material was peripheral blood. The receptor set was obtained from a woman aged 45-59 years with COVID-19, enrolled during active disease.

This rearrangement joins TRBV28 to TRBJ2-7; the match to TRBD2 covers 13 bases. The CDR3 covers 16 residues. CDR1 is MDHEN and CDR2 is SYDVKM in the germline V gene. Trimming at V came to 6 bases and at J to 2 bases, leaving 7 bases not matched to a gene. CDR3 in amino acids: CASSPTSGGRTYEQYF. CDR3 DNA: TGTGCCAGCAGCCCGACTAGCGGGGGGAGGACCTACGAGCAGTACTTC.

The gene calls are TRBV6-2 or TRBV6-3 and TRBJ1-2, with D unclear. The CDR3 covers 15 residues. V gave up 2 bases and J gave up 7 bases, with 17 bases separating them. Germline V gene sequence: CDR1 MNHEY, CDR2 SVGEGT. CDR3 nucleotides: TGTGCCAGCAGTTACCCCACCGGACGGGGTGTTGGCTACACCTTC. Its protein product is CASSYPTGRGVGYTF.

This clone appeared a single time. The gene calls are TRBV11-2 and TRBJ2-7; D uncertain. This CDR3 is built from 12 residues. Trimming took off 0 bases at V and 6 bases at J, with 6 bases between the two ends. CDR1 SGHAT and CDR2 FQNNGV come from the germline V gene. CDR3 coding DNA: TGTGCCAGCAGCTTAGATCGGGTCGAGCAGTACTTC. Translation gives CASSLDRVEQYF.

This chain links TRBV27 with TRBJ2-5, with 11 bases lining up with TRBD1. V trimming: 7 bases; J trimming: 0 bases; junction bases outside the gene matches: 4. The germline CDR1 and CDR2 sequences are MNHEY and SMNVEV (reference sequence). The CDR3 contains 15 residues. The CDR3 DNA reads TGTGCCAGCACGGGGACAGGGGGGAACCAAGAGACCCAGTACTTC. Protein sequence: CASTGTGGNQETQYF.

The chain couples TRBV6-5 to TRBJ2-2, with 9 bases matching TRBD1. The CDR3 covers 15 residues. In germline, CDR1 is MNHEY, CDR2 SVGAGI. V was pared by 6 bases and J by 2 bases, with 4 bases of the junction left unmatched. The CDR3 sequence: CASSQGQGNTGELFF. CDR3 nucleotides: TGTGCCAGCAGCCAGGGACAGGGTAACACCGGGGAGCTGTTTTTT.

The V gene is TRBV11-2, the J gene TRBJ2-1; D not certain. The CDR3 sequence is 13 residues long. V was trimmed by 2 bases and J by 2 bases, leaving 4 bases between them. Germline loops: CDR1 SGHAT, CDR2 FQNNGV. CDR3: CASSLSPYNEQFF. The CDR3 coding sequence is TGTGCCAGCAGCTTAAGCCCCTACAATGAGCAGTTCTTC.

The genes are TRBV11-2 and TRBJ1-3; D uncertain. This CDR3 spans 14 amino acids. Looked up from germline, CDR1 is SGHAT and CDR2 is FQNNGV. V dropped 2 bases and J dropped 6 bases, with 11 bases sitting between them. CDR3 in amino acids: CASSLRDSENTIYF. The CDR3 DNA reads TGTGCCAGCAGCTTACGGGATTCGGAAAACACCATATATTTT.

About this clone itself: One junction end disagrees with the germline gene, perhaps due to a read error. The chain carries TRBV7-7 and TRBJ2-2; 10 nucleotides match TRBD2. The germline gives CDR1 SSHAT, CDR2 FNYEAQ (reference sequence). The CDR3 has 19 residues. The DNA for the CDR3 is TGTGCTAGCAGCCCTGAACCGCCTAGCGGGGGCTCGAACACCGGGGAGCTGTTTTTT. Encoded protein: CASSPEPPSGGSNTGELFF.

The chain joins TRBV7-2 to TRBJ2-1; the D gene is possibly TRBD1 (5 bases). V was cut by 4 bases and J by 7 bases, with 11 bases left in between. The CDR3 has 13 amino acids. Looked up from germline, CDR1 is SGHTA and CDR2 is FQGNSA. The CDR3 protein is CASSSQGRNEQFF. In nucleotides, the CDR3 is TGTGCCAGCAGCTCTCAGGGAAGGAATGAGCAGTTCTTC. Full variable domain (rest looked up from reference TRBV7-2 and TRBJ2-1): GAGVSQSPSNKVTEKGKDVELRCDPISGHTALYWYRQSLGQGLEFLIYFQGNSAPDKSGLPSDRFSAERTGGSVSTLTIQRTQQEDSAVYLCASSSQGRNEQFFGPGTRLTVL.

The chain combines TRBV29-1 with TRBJ2-2; a possible D gene is TRBD2 (5 bases). Between the trimmed V and J ends, which lost 7 bases and 6 bases, there was a span of 9 bases. The CDR3 is 11 amino acids. CDR1 is SQVTM, CDR2 ANQGSEA, per germline. The CDR3 nucleotides are TGCAGCGGGAAGAGGGCCGGGGAGCTGTTTTTT. Amino acids: CSGKRAGELFF.

The V gene is TRBV3-1 (or the pseudogene TRBV3-2), the J gene TRBJ2-1; no definite D call. The CDR3 sequence is 17 residues long. Per the germline V gene, CDR1 is LGHDT and CDR2 is YNNKEL (reference sequence). Trimming took off 4 bases at V and 2 bases at J, with 18 bases between the two ends. DNA for the CDR3: TGTGCCAGCAGCCCCTACCCCACTAAGCGTACCTACAATGAGCAGTTCTTC. Translation gives CASSPYPTKRTYNEQFF.

J is TRBJ1-1 and V is TRBV7-2; D call uncertain. This CDR3 comprises 15 residues. V gave up 2 bases and J gave up 1 base, with 11 bases separating them. CDR1 and CDR2 (germline): SGHTA, FQGNSA. CDR3 bases: TGTGCCAGCAGCTTAAAGTTTGCAGGGAACACTGAAGCTTTCTTT. It encodes CASSLKFAGNTEAFF.

The chain uses TRBV7-3 and TRBJ2-1, with 12 bases aligning to TRBD2. This CDR3 comprises 16 residues. Trimming cost V 5 bases and J 10 bases; bases outside gene matches: 12. Germline V gene lookup returns CDR1 SGHTA and CDR2 FQGTGA. The CDR3 sequence is CASSPTLAGGPREQFF. Written as DNA, the CDR3 is TGTGCCAGCAGCCCCACCCTAGCGGGGGGGCCTCGCGAGCAGTTCTTC.

The chain carries TRBV4-1 and TRBJ2-3, with D possibly being TRBD2 (6 bases). Trimming stripped 0 bases from V and 4 bases from J, with 17 bases between. CDR1 and CDR2 from the germline V gene are MGHRA and YSYEKL. The CDR3 covers 17 residues. CDR3 in DNA: TGCGCCAGCAGCCAAGATCGGGAGCTAGCAGGGTCAGATACGCAGTATTTT. It specifies CASSQDRELAGSDTQYF.

The chain couples TRBV30 to TRBJ2-1; D remains unclear. Germline V gene lookup returns CDR1 GTSNPN and CDR2 SVGIG (reference sequence). The CDR3 has 10 residues. V lost 3 bases and J 6 bases, leaving 3 bases between the germline ends. Here the CDR3 reads CAWSVNEQFF. CDR3 DNA: TGTGCCTGGAGCGTCAATGAGCAGTTCTTC.

The chain links TRBV7-3 to TRBJ2-3, with 9 nucleotides matching TRBD1. With 0 bases clipped from V and 2 bases from J, the junction kept 6 bases outside the gene matches. Germline assignment: CDR1 SGHTA and CDR2 FQGTGA. This CDR3 comprises 17 residues. The CDR3: CASSLTGTGFNTDTQYF. The CDR3, as DNA: TGTGCCAGCAGCTTAACAGGGACAGGGTTTAACACAGATACGCAGTATTTT.

The chain is built from TRBV28 and TRBJ1-5, with D maybe TRBD1 (5 bases). From germline, CDR1 is MDHEN and CDR2 SYDVKM. The CDR3 extends over 15 amino acids. Trimming removed 6 bases at V and 3 bases at J, with 15 bases between. In nucleotides, the CDR3 is TGTGCCAGCAGCACACCTGACAGAAACAATCAGCCCCAGCATTTT. This sequence encodes CASSTPDRNNQPQHF.

V is TRBV5-1 and J is TRBJ2-5, with 8 bases matching TRBD2. V lost 4 bases and J lost 1; bases outside the gene matches: 3. Germline CDR1 reads SGHRS; CDR2 reads YFSETQ. The CDR3 length is 14 residues. CDR3 nucleotides: TGCGCCAGCAGCATAGCGGGGACCCAAGAGACCCAGTACTTC. Amino acids: CASSIAGTQETQYF. The full variable domain, its missing parts supplied by reference TRBV5-1 and TRBJ2-5, is KAGVTQTPRYLIKTRGQQVTLSCSPISGHRSVSWYQQTPGQGLQFLFEYFSETQRNKGNFPGRFSGRQFSNSRSEMNVSTLELGDSALYLCASSIAGTQETQYFGPGTRLLVL.

The chain combines TRBV11-3 with TRBJ2-2; TRBD1 matches 7 bases. This CDR3 is built from 15 residues. J lost 3 bases, V lost 6 bases, and 7 bases had no gene match. Per germline, CDR1 SGHNT and CDR2 YENEEA. CDR3 amino acids: CASRSRDSHTGELFF. The CDR3 nucleotides read TGTGCCAGCAGATCCCGGGACAGTCACACCGGGGAGCTGTTTTTT.

This rearrangement joins TRBV5-4 to TRBJ2-1; weak D call: TRBD2 (5 bases). The germline gives CDR1 SGHNT, CDR2 YYREEE (reference sequence). Trimming shortened V by 4 bases and J by 7 bases, and 18 bases separated the two germline ends. This CDR3 is 15 amino acids long. The CDR3 spells CASSESEGLGNEQFF. Written as DNA, the CDR3 is TGTGCCAGCAGCGAATCCGAGGGATTGGGAAATGAGCAGTTCTTC.

The CDR3 DNA is TGCGCCAGCCCCTCTGCGGTGGCCGGAAACACCATATATTTT. Encoded protein: CASPSAVAGNTIYF. The chain recombines TRBV10-1 with TRBJ1-3; no clear D gene. Deletions cut 8 bases from V and 4 bases from J, with 15 bases between. The CDR3 length is 14 residues. Per the germline V gene, CDR1 is WNHNN and CDR2 is SYGVQD (reference sequence).

The chain is built from TRBV5-1 and TRBJ2-5, with D perhaps TRBD1 (6 bases). Germline CDR1 and CDR2: SGHRS and YFSETQ. The V end was cut by 6 bases, the J end by 3 bases, with 12 bases between. There are 13 residues in the CDR3. CDR3 DNA sequence: TGCGCCAGCAACCTGGGACACGAAGAGACCCAGTACTTC. Protein sequence: CASNLGHEETQYF.

This clone appeared a few times. The chain joins TRBV5-1 to TRBJ2-2; TRBD1 agrees at 7 bases. The CDR3 is 16 amino acids. Germline CDR1 and CDR2: SGHRS and YFSETQ. V shed 2 bases, J shed 5 bases, and the junction held 9 bases outside the gene matches. The CDR3 spells CASSFQGTARTGELFF. CDR3 DNA: TGCGCCAGCAGCTTCCAGGGGACAGCGAGAACCGGGGAGCTGTTTTTT.